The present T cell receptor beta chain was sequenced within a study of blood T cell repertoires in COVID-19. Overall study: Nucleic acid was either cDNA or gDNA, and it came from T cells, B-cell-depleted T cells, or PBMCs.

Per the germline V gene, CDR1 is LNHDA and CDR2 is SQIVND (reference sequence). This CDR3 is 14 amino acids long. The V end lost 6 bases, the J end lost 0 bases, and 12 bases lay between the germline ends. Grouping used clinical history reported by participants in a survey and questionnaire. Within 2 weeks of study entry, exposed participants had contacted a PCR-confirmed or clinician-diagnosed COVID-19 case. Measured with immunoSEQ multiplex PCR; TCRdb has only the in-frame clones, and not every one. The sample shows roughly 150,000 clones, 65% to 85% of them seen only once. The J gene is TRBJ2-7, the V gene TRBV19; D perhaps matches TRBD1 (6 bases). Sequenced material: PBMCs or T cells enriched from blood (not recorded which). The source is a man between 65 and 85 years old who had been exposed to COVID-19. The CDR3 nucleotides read TGTGCCAGTAGGGAAACAGGGATCTCCTACGAGCAGTACTTC. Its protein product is CASRETGISYEQYF.